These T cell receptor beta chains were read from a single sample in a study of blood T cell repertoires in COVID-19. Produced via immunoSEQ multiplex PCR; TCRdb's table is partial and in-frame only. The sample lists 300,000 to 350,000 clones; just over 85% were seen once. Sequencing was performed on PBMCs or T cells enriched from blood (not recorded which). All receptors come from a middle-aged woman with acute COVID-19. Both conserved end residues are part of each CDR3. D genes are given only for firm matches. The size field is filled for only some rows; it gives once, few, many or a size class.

CDR3nt: TGTGCCAGCAGTTTTAATACTGGCGAGCAGTACTTC
CDR3aa: CASSFNTGEQYF
v_gene: TRBV12-3/TRBV12-4
d_gene: NA
j_gene: TRBJ2-7
abundance: NA

CDR3nt: TGCGCCAGCAGCCCAGGGAGGGGTGGCCAGCCCCAGCATTTT
CDR3aa: CASSPGRGGQPQHF
v_gene: TRBV5-1
d_gene: NA
j_gene: TRBJ1-5
abundance: NA

CDR3nt: TGTGCCAGCAGCTTATTGGTTCTAGGACTCTACCAAGAGACCCAGTACTTC
CDR3aa: CASSLLVLGLYQETQYF
v_gene: TRBV7-2
d_gene: NA
j_gene: TRBJ2-5
abundance: NA

CDR3nt: TGTGCCAGCAGAGGACAGGGGATCTATGGCTACACCTTC
CDR3aa: CASRGQGIYGYTF
v_gene: TRBV2
d_gene: TRBD1
j_gene: TRBJ1-2
abundance: NA

CDR3nt: TGTGCCAGTAGTCTTAGCTATGGCTACACCTTC
CDR3aa: CASSLSYGYTF
v_gene: TRBV19
d_gene: NA
j_gene: TRBJ1-2
abundance: NA

CDR3nt: TGTGCCAGTAGTACTACAGTATCCTACGAGCAGTACTTC
CDR3aa: CASSTTVSYEQYF
v_gene: TRBV19
d_gene: NA
j_gene: TRBJ2-7
abundance: NA

CDR3nt: TGTGCCAGCAGTCCCCCTCCGACAGGGGCGCTAGCTACCTATGGCTACACCTTC
CDR3aa: CASSPPPTGALATYGYTF
v_gene: TRBV28
d_gene: TRBD1
j_gene: TRBJ1-2
abundance: NA

CDR3nt: TGTGCCAGCTCACTAAGAATACAGGGGGCTGATGATGGTCTGTTTTTT
CDR3aa: CASSLRIQGADDGLFF
v_gene: TRBV18
d_gene: TRBD1
j_gene: TRBJ1-4
abundance: NA

CDR3nt: TGTGCCAGCAGTGAAGTGTCTTTCTCTGGAAACACCATATATTTT
CDR3aa: CASSEVSFSGNTIYF
v_gene: TRBV2
d_gene: NA
j_gene: TRBJ1-3
abundance: NA

CDR3nt: TGCGCCAGCAGCCGCCTCACAGGGGACGCTAACTATGGCTACACCTTC
CDR3aa: CASSRLTGDANYGYTF
v_gene: TRBV4-3
d_gene: TRBD1
j_gene: TRBJ1-2
abundance: once

CDR3nt: TGTGCCAGCAGCTTAGCGAAACAGCTCTCTGGGGCCAACGTCCTGACTTTC
CDR3aa: CASSLAKQLSGANVLTF
v_gene: TRBV7-9
d_gene: NA
j_gene: TRBJ2-6
abundance: NA

CDR3nt: TGTGCCAGCAGCTTCGGGGGGGAAGAGACCCAGTACTTC
CDR3aa: CASSFGGEETQYF
v_gene: TRBV7-3
d_gene: TRBD2
j_gene: TRBJ2-5
abundance: NA

CDR3nt: TGTGCCAGCAGTTCAGGGGGCGGGACCTCTTCTTTCTTT
CDR3aa: CASSSGGGTSSFF
v_gene: TRBV28
d_gene: TRBD1
j_gene: TRBJ1-1
abundance: NA

CDR3nt: TGTGCCAGCAGCTTACCCGGCAGGGGCATCAACGAGCAGTACTTC
CDR3aa: CASSLPGRGINEQYF
v_gene: TRBV7-8
d_gene: NA
j_gene: TRBJ2-7
abundance: NA

CDR3nt: TGTGCCAGCAGTGACGGGGGGATAGAGACCCAGTACTTC
CDR3aa: CASSDGGIETQYF
v_gene: TRBV2
d_gene: TRBD2
j_gene: TRBJ2-5
abundance: NA

CDR3nt: TGTGCCATCAGTGAGTCGAAAGTTGAGGATGGCTACACCTTC
CDR3aa: CAISESKVEDGYTF
v_gene: TRBV10-3
d_gene: NA
j_gene: TRBJ1-2
abundance: NA

CDR3nt: TGTGCCAGCAGCGCTCGAGAAAGAAACACCGGGGAGCTGTTTTTT
CDR3aa: CASSARERNTGELFF
v_gene: TRBV5-4
d_gene: NA
j_gene: TRBJ2-2
abundance: NA

CDR3nt: TGTGCCAGCAGCCATGGGCAGGGGAATTCACCCCTCCACTTT
CDR3aa: CASSHGQGNSPLHF
v_gene: TRBV3-1/TRBV3-2
d_gene: NA
j_gene: TRBJ1-6
abundance: NA

CDR3nt: TGTGCCAGCAGCTTTCGCCAGGGGGGCAATCAGCCCCAGCATTTT
CDR3aa: CASSFRQGGNQPQHF
v_gene: TRBV5-8
d_gene: TRBD1
j_gene: TRBJ1-5
abundance: NA

CDR3nt: TGTGCCAGCAGCCGAAGGGAGGGGTGGACTGAAGCTTTCTTT
CDR3aa: CASSRREGWTEAFF
v_gene: TRBV9
d_gene: NA
j_gene: TRBJ1-1
abundance: once

CDR3nt: TGTGCCAGCAGCTCGCGGGAACCCTATAATTCACCCCTCCACTTT
CDR3aa: CASSSREPYNSPLHF
v_gene: TRBV7-2
d_gene: NA
j_gene: TRBJ1-6
abundance: NA

CDR3nt: TGTGCCAGCAGCTACAGGACAGGGGTAAGGACTGAAGCTTTCTTT
CDR3aa: CASSYRTGVRTEAFF
v_gene: TRBV11-2
d_gene: TRBD1
j_gene: TRBJ1-1
abundance: NA

CDR3nt: TGTGCCACCAGTGATTTGCGGGACAGGGGGCTAAATGAAAAACTGTTTTTT
CDR3aa: CATSDLRDRGLNEKLFF
v_gene: TRBV24-1
d_gene: TRBD1
j_gene: TRBJ1-4
abundance: NA

CDR3nt: TGCGCCAGCAGCTCGGGACTTAGCACAGATACGCAGTATTTT
CDR3aa: CASSSGLSTDTQYF
v_gene: TRBV5-1
d_gene: NA
j_gene: TRBJ2-3
abundance: NA

CDR3nt: TGTGCCAGTAGTACGGCGGGGATTACGCATGGCTACACCTTC
CDR3aa: CASSTAGITHGYTF
v_gene: TRBV19
d_gene: NA
j_gene: TRBJ1-2
abundance: NA

CDR3nt: TGTGCCAGTAGTGCCCAGGGGGTAAGCACTGAAGCTTTCTTT
CDR3aa: CASSAQGVSTEAFF
v_gene: TRBV19
d_gene: TRBD1
j_gene: TRBJ1-1
abundance: NA

CDR3nt: TGTGCCAGCAGTGACGAGGGCTACACTGAAGCTTTCTTT
CDR3aa: CASSDEGYTEAFF
v_gene: TRBV2
d_gene: NA
j_gene: TRBJ1-1
abundance: once

CDR3nt: TGTGCCGGAGGACTAGCTCGAGAGACCCAGTACTTC
CDR3aa: CAGGLARETQYF
v_gene: TRBV5-3
d_gene: TRBD2
j_gene: TRBJ2-5
abundance: NA

CDR3nt: TGTGCCACCAGCAACGGACAGGGGGCTCCATACACCGGGGAGCTGTTTTTT
CDR3aa: CATSNGQGAPYTGELFF
v_gene: TRBV15
d_gene: TRBD1
j_gene: TRBJ2-2
abundance: NA

CDR3nt: TGTGCCAGCAGTCCACAGAGGGTTGAGACCCAGTACTTC
CDR3aa: CASSPQRVETQYF
v_gene: TRBV12-3/TRBV12-4
d_gene: NA
j_gene: TRBJ2-5
abundance: NA

CDR3nt: TGTGCCAGCAGCCGCCCGAACTTTGATACGCAGTATTTT
CDR3aa: CASSRPNFDTQYF
v_gene: TRBV14
d_gene: NA
j_gene: TRBJ2-3
abundance: NA